This T cell receptor (beta chain) is from a study of blood T cell repertoires in COVID-19. For the study at large: Sites in the United States, Italy and Spain provided acute and convalescent COVID-19 samples. T cells, B-cell-depleted T cells, or PBMCs supplied cDNA or gDNA.

The CDR3 loop spans 13 amino acids. Trimming left V 7 bases short and J 5 bases short, with 14 bases between. Per the germline V gene, CDR1 is MNHEY and CDR2 is SVGEGT. Per the study methods: Estimates of nucleated cell counts were drawn from the amplification of reference gene primers. TCRdb's copy holds only in-frame clones and misses some; the assay was immunoSEQ multiplex PCR. V and J calls and clone size are those listed in that table; D and trimming were worked out from the DNA. The repertoire holds roughly 27,000 clones, with 89% as singletons. The origin of this receptor is a human donor in a cohort sampled during active COVID-19. The chain is built from TRBV6-2 or TRBV6-3 and TRBJ1-2, with D maybe TRBD1 (5 bases). Sequencing was done on a sample of peripheral blood. The CDR3 bases are TGTGCCAGCACCCCGACAGAGCTATATGGCTACACCTTC. Protein: CASTPTELYGYTF.